A selection of T cell receptor beta chains follows, all from one sample in a study of Ad26.COV2.S vaccination and SARS-CoV-2 variants. Only in-frame clones appear in the TCRdb table, and some are missing; sequencing was by immunoSEQ multiplex PCR. This table holds roughly 380,000 clones, 85% to 90% found once. This sample comprised peripheral blood, obtained in a trial of Ad26.COV2.S vaccine versus placebo. The receptors shown here come from a person between 18 and 60 years old who received the Ad26.COV2.S COVID-19 vaccine or a placebo. Both conserved end residues are part of each CDR3. The order of the fields is clone size, D gene, V gene, J gene, CDR3 DNA, CDR3 protein. A D gene is named only where the DNA matches it firmly. The listing skips clone size in some rows; elsewhere it reads once, few, many or a size class.

clone_size: -; d_call: -; v_call: TRBV4-2; j_call: TRBJ1-1; cdr3_nt: TGTGCCAGCAGCCAAGAGGGGGTAGGGTTAATGAACACTGAAGCTTTCTTT; cdr3_aa: CASSQEGVGLMNTEAFF
clone_size: few; d_call: -; v_call: TRBV29-1; j_call: TRBJ1-1; cdr3_nt: TGCAGCGTCGGTACAGGTGAAGCTTTCTTT; cdr3_aa: CSVGTGEAFF
clone_size: -; d_call: TRBD1; v_call: TRBV7-3; j_call: TRBJ1-1; cdr3_nt: TGTGCCAGCAGCTTAATGGCGGGGACAGGGCGAGGTAACACTGAAGCTTTCTTT; cdr3_aa: CASSLMAGTGRGNTEAFF
clone_size: -; d_call: -; v_call: TRBV2; j_call: TRBJ2-7; cdr3_nt: TGTGCCAGCAGGGACAACTCCTACGAGCAGTACTTC; cdr3_aa: CASRDNSYEQYF
clone_size: once; d_call: -; v_call: TRBV5-6; j_call: TRBJ1-4; cdr3_nt: TGTGCCAGCAGCTTCGATCTAAGCGGGGAAAAACTGTTTTTT; cdr3_aa: CASSFDLSGEKLFF
clone_size: -; d_call: -; v_call: TRBV12-3/TRBV12-4; j_call: TRBJ2-7; cdr3_nt: TGTGCCAGCAGTTTAGCCGGCTTCGAGCAGTACTTC; cdr3_aa: CASSLAGFEQYF
clone_size: -; d_call: -; v_call: TRBV12-5; j_call: TRBJ1-4; cdr3_nt: TGTGCTAGTGGTACTTTACACTCTATTAATGAAAAACTGTTTTTT; cdr3_aa: CASGTLHSINEKLFF
clone_size: -; d_call: TRBD2; v_call: TRBV4-2; j_call: TRBJ2-7; cdr3_nt: TGTGCCAGCGGAGTAGCGGGGGGACTCTCCTACGAGCAGTACTTC; cdr3_aa: CASGVAGGLSYEQYF
clone_size: -; d_call: -; v_call: TRBV29-1; j_call: TRBJ1-1; cdr3_nt: TGCAGCGTTGAAGGAGAGGTATGGGGCACTGAAGCTTTCTTT; cdr3_aa: CSVEGEVWGTEAFF
clone_size: -; d_call: TRBD2; v_call: TRBV19; j_call: TRBJ2-5; cdr3_nt: TGTGCCAGTAGTATAGGACTAGCGGGGGTACAAGAGACCCAGTACTTC; cdr3_aa: CASSIGLAGVQETQYF
clone_size: -; d_call: TRBD1; v_call: TRBV6-6; j_call: TRBJ1-2; cdr3_nt: TGTGCCAGCACCCTGACAGGGCATTACTATGGCTACACCTTC; cdr3_aa: CASTLTGHYYGYTF
clone_size: -; d_call: TRBD1; v_call: TRBV7-9; j_call: TRBJ2-7; cdr3_nt: TGTGCCAGCAGCGCGAGACCCGGGACAGGGGGCTCCTACGAGCAGTACTTC; cdr3_aa: CASSARPGTGGSYEQYF
clone_size: -; d_call: TRBD2; v_call: TRBV7-2; j_call: TRBJ2-5; cdr3_nt: TGTGCCAGCAGCCCGGGACTAGCGGGGCCCATGTTCGAGACCCAGTACTTC; cdr3_aa: CASSPGLAGPMFETQYF
clone_size: -; d_call: -; v_call: TRBV4-3; j_call: TRBJ2-5; cdr3_nt: TGCGCCAGCAGCCAAGGACAGGTCCAAGAGACCCAGTACTTC; cdr3_aa: CASSQGQVQETQYF
clone_size: -; d_call: TRBD1; v_call: TRBV29-1; j_call: TRBJ1-1; cdr3_nt: TGCAGCGTTGGGCAGGGGGCGCGGAACACTGAAGCTTTCTTT; cdr3_aa: CSVGQGARNTEAFF
clone_size: -; d_call: TRBD1; v_call: TRBV7-6; j_call: TRBJ1-3; cdr3_nt: TGTGCCAGCAGCTTAGAAGGAGGGGGCGGTGGAAACACCATATATTTT; cdr3_aa: CASSLEGGGGGNTIYF
clone_size: once; d_call: -; v_call: TRBV6-5; j_call: TRBJ1-5; cdr3_nt: TGTGCCAGCAGCAACACAGGAACTCAGCCCCAGCATTTT; cdr3_aa: CASSNTGTQPQHF
clone_size: -; d_call: TRBD2; v_call: TRBV5-1; j_call: TRBJ2-3; cdr3_nt: TGCGCCAGCAGCCCAACACTAGCGGGGGGTACGGCAGATACGCAGTATTTT; cdr3_aa: CASSPTLAGGTADTQYF
clone_size: -; d_call: TRBD1; v_call: TRBV2; j_call: TRBJ1-1; cdr3_nt: TGTGCCAGCAGTGAAGTAAGGGGGCGTATGGACACTGAAGCTTTCTTT; cdr3_aa: CASSEVRGRMDTEAFF
clone_size: -; d_call: TRBD2; v_call: TRBV6-5; j_call: TRBJ2-1; cdr3_nt: TGTGCCAGCAGTTACCGAGCGGGGACTTCCTACAATGAGCAGTTCTTC; cdr3_aa: CASSYRAGTSYNEQFF
clone_size: -; d_call: TRBD2; v_call: TRBV5-4; j_call: TRBJ2-3; cdr3_nt: TGTGCCAGCAGCCCCAGCGGGAGTCCAGATACGCAGTATTTT; cdr3_aa: CASSPSGSPDTQYF
clone_size: -; d_call: -; v_call: TRBV19; j_call: TRBJ1-3; cdr3_nt: TGTGCCAGTAGTATCCCCCGCACCCACCGCTCTGGAAACACCATATATTTT; cdr3_aa: CASSIPRTHRSGNTIYF
clone_size: -; d_call: TRBD2; v_call: TRBV7-8; j_call: TRBJ2-2; cdr3_nt: TGTGCCAGCAGGACTAGCGGGGGGGCCTCCGGGGAGCTGTTTTTT; cdr3_aa: CASRTSGGASGELFF
clone_size: -; d_call: -; v_call: TRBV7-9; j_call: TRBJ2-7; cdr3_nt: TGTGCCAGCAGCTTAGCGTCAAAAAGCTACGAGCAGTACTTC; cdr3_aa: CASSLASKSYEQYF
clone_size: once; d_call: -; v_call: TRBV7-9; j_call: TRBJ2-3; cdr3_nt: TGTGCCAGCAGCTTCCGGACAGATACGCAGTATTTT; cdr3_aa: CASSFRTDTQYF
clone_size: -; d_call: -; v_call: TRBV4-2; j_call: TRBJ1-6; cdr3_nt: TGTGCCAGCAGCCAAGGTCTGGGCAATAATTCACCCCTCCACTTT; cdr3_aa: CASSQGLGNNSPLHF
clone_size: -; d_call: -; v_call: TRBV7-3; j_call: TRBJ2-5; cdr3_nt: TGTGCCAGCAGCTTACTTCCGGGCTTGGAGACCCAGTACTTC; cdr3_aa: CASSLLPGLETQYF
clone_size: few; d_call: -; v_call: TRBV7-9; j_call: TRBJ2-7; cdr3_nt: TGTGCCAGCAGCTTAAGTGGCTACGAGCAGTACTTC; cdr3_aa: CASSLSGYEQYF
clone_size: -; d_call: -; v_call: TRBV29-1; j_call: TRBJ2-5; cdr3_nt: TGCAGCGTTGTCGCGCAGAGGGAGACCCAGTACTTC; cdr3_aa: CSVVAQRETQYF
clone_size: once; d_call: -; v_call: TRBV12-3/TRBV12-4; j_call: TRBJ1-2; cdr3_nt: TGTGCCAGCTGTTTGGGGGGGGCTCGGGGCTACACCTTC; cdr3_aa: CASCLGGARGYTF
clone_size: -; d_call: -; v_call: TRBV28; j_call: TRBJ1-4; cdr3_nt: TGTGCCAGCAGTTTAGGGGGCAGAACTAATGAAAAACTGTTTTTT; cdr3_aa: CASSLGGRTNEKLFF
clone_size: -; d_call: -; v_call: TRBV7-2; j_call: TRBJ1-1; cdr3_nt: TGTGCCAGCAGCCCCTTCCCGCGGGGCCGCACTGAAGCTTTCTTT; cdr3_aa: CASSPFPRGRTEAFF
clone_size: -; d_call: TRBD2; v_call: TRBV5-5; j_call: TRBJ2-5; cdr3_nt: TGTGCCAGCAGCCAGCTAGCGGGCGGAGAGACCCAGTACTTC; cdr3_aa: CASSQLAGGETQYF
clone_size: few; d_call: TRBD2; v_call: TRBV7-2; j_call: TRBJ2-3; cdr3_nt: TGTGCCAGCTGGCGGGGACTAGAAGCAGATACGCAGTATTTT; cdr3_aa: CASWRGLEADTQYF
clone_size: -; d_call: -; v_call: TRBV4-3; j_call: TRBJ1-1; cdr3_nt: TGCGCCAGCAGCCAAAGAGCCAGCAACACTGAAGCTTTCTTT; cdr3_aa: CASSQRASNTEAFF
clone_size: -; d_call: -; v_call: TRBV5-1; j_call: TRBJ2-6; cdr3_nt: TGCGCCAGCAGCTTGGTAGTCAAGAGCTCTGGGGCCAACGTCCTGACTTTC; cdr3_aa: CASSLVVKSSGANVLTF
clone_size: -; d_call: TRBD2; v_call: TRBV3-1/TRBV3-2; j_call: TRBJ2-3; cdr3_nt: TGTGCCAGCAGCCAATTTGCGGGGGGTCGAGATACGCAGTATTTT; cdr3_aa: CASSQFAGGRDTQYF
clone_size: -; d_call: TRBD1; v_call: TRBV30; j_call: TRBJ2-5; cdr3_nt: TGTGCCTGGAGTGTAAGCAGGGGGCCAGCGGAGACCCAGTACTTC; cdr3_aa: CAWSVSRGPAETQYF
clone_size: -; d_call: -; v_call: TRBV2; j_call: TRBJ2-3; cdr3_nt: TGTGCCAGCAGTGACGGGGCGGGGGCCAACACAGATACGCAGTATTTT; cdr3_aa: CASSDGAGANTDTQYF
clone_size: once; d_call: TRBD1; v_call: TRBV5-4; j_call: TRBJ2-7; cdr3_nt: TGTGCCAGCAGCTTGGTTCACCGGGACAGGGACTACGAGCAGTACTTC; cdr3_aa: CASSLVHRDRDYEQYF
clone_size: -; d_call: -; v_call: TRBV11-2; j_call: TRBJ2-7; cdr3_nt: TGTGCCAGCAGCTTTATCGTGGGCTACGAGCAGTACTTC; cdr3_aa: CASSFIVGYEQYF
clone_size: -; d_call: -; v_call: TRBV19; j_call: TRBJ1-1; cdr3_nt: TGTGCCAGCCGGGACGGATGGGCGAACACTGAAGCTTTCTTT; cdr3_aa: CASRDGWANTEAFF
clone_size: -; d_call: -; v_call: TRBV18; j_call: TRBJ2-7; cdr3_nt: TGTGCCAGCTCACCATTATTTTCCGAGCAGTACTTC; cdr3_aa: CASSPLFSEQYF
clone_size: -; d_call: -; v_call: TRBV6-5; j_call: TRBJ1-2; cdr3_nt: TGTGCCAGCAGGAATGGTTTGCGAGGCTACACCTTC; cdr3_aa: CASRNGLRGYTF
clone_size: -; d_call: TRBD1; v_call: TRBV28; j_call: TRBJ2-2; cdr3_nt: TGTGCCAGCAGGAGAGACAGGGGAAACACCGGGGAGCTGTTTTTT; cdr3_aa: CASRRDRGNTGELFF
clone_size: -; d_call: -; v_call: TRBV19; j_call: TRBJ1-1; cdr3_nt: TGTGCCAGTAGTATTCCGTACACTGAAGCTTTCTTT; cdr3_aa: CASSIPYTEAFF
clone_size: -; d_call: -; v_call: TRBV30; j_call: TRBJ1-2; cdr3_nt: TGTGCCTGGAGCCCTCAGTTAATACTATCTGCCTATGGCTACACCTTC; cdr3_aa: CAWSPQLILSAYGYTF
clone_size: -; d_call: -; v_call: TRBV3-1/TRBV3-2; j_call: TRBJ2-7; cdr3_nt: TGTGCCAGCAGCCAAAGTTACCGGGGCGGCGAGCAGTACTTC; cdr3_aa: CASSQSYRGGEQYF
clone_size: -; d_call: -; v_call: TRBV12-3/TRBV12-4; j_call: TRBJ1-1; cdr3_nt: TGTGCCAGCTCGGAGGGGAACACTGAAGCTTTCTTT; cdr3_aa: CASSEGNTEAFF
clone_size: -; d_call: -; v_call: TRBV6-6; j_call: TRBJ2-7; cdr3_nt: TGTGCCAGCAGTCCAATCCCTCCTGGGGGTTCCTCCTACGAGCAGTACTTC; cdr3_aa: CASSPIPPGGSSYEQYF
clone_size: -; d_call: -; v_call: TRBV21-1; j_call: TRBJ2-1; cdr3_nt: TGTGCCAGCAGCAAAGACGAGACTAGCGGGGGGAGGAATGAGCAGTTCTTC; cdr3_aa: CASSKDETSGGRNEQFF
clone_size: -; d_call: -; v_call: TRBV9; j_call: TRBJ1-1; cdr3_nt: TGTGCCAGCAGCACGGGTTCGACGGGGACTGAAGCTTTCTTT; cdr3_aa: CASSTGSTGTEAFF
clone_size: -; d_call: -; v_call: TRBV11-2; j_call: TRBJ2-5; cdr3_nt: TGTGCCAGCAGCTTAGCGAGGGGCAGCCGGGAGACCCAGTACTTC; cdr3_aa: CASSLARGSRETQYF
clone_size: -; d_call: -; v_call: TRBV5-6; j_call: TRBJ2-7; cdr3_nt: TGTGCCAGCAGCTTAGGGTTTGTCTACGAGCAGTACTTC; cdr3_aa: CASSLGFVYEQYF
clone_size: few; d_call: -; v_call: TRBV5-4; j_call: TRBJ1-6; cdr3_nt: TGTGCCAGCAGCCCCGAGAGGGTCGGGGGTCCCCTCCACTTT; cdr3_aa: CASSPERVGGPLHF
clone_size: -; d_call: -; v_call: TRBV30; j_call: TRBJ1-3; cdr3_nt: TGTGCCTGGAGTGTAGGTCAGGGAAACACCATATATTTT; cdr3_aa: CAWSVGQGNTIYF
clone_size: -; d_call: -; v_call: TRBV6-5; j_call: TRBJ1-1; cdr3_nt: TGTGCCAGCACCATCCCGGGGGGGCCTGAAGCTTTCTTT; cdr3_aa: CASTIPGGPEAFF